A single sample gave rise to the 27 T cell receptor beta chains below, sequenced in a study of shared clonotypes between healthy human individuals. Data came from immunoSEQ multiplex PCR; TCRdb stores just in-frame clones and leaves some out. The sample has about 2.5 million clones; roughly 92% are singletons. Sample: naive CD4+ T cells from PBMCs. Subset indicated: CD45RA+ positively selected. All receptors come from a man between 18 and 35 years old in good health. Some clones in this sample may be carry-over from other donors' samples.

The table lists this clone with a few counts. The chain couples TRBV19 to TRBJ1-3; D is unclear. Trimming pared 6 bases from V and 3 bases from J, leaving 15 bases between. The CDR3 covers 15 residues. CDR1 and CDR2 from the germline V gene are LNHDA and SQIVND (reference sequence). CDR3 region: CASSPQRTVGNTIYF. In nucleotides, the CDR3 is TGTGCCAGTAGCCCTCAGCGGACTGTTGGAAACACCATATATTTT.

The CDR3 DNA reads TGTGCCAGCAGCTTAGAGACAGGGAGAAACTATGGCTACACCTTC. Its translation is CASSLETGRNYGYTF. The chain is built from TRBV5-4 and TRBJ1-2; 7 bases align to TRBD1. The junction had 6 bases not matched to a gene; V was cut back by 2 bases and J by 2 bases. The germline gives CDR1 SGHNT, CDR2 YYREEE (reference sequence). This CDR3 region has 15 residues. The full variable domain, in which reference TRBV5-4 and TRBJ1-2 provide the parts outside the CDR3, is ETGVTQSPTHLIKTRGQQVTLRCSSQSGHNTVSWYQQALGQGPQFIFQYYREEENGRGNFPPRFSGLQFPNYSSELNVNALELDDSALYLCASSLETGRNYGYTFGSGTRLTVV.

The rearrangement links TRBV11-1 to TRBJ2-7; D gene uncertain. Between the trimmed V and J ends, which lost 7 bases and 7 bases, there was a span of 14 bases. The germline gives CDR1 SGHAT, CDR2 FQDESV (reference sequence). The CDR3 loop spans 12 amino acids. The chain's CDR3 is CASTSSVGEQYF. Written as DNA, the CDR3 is TGTGCCAGCACCTCGTCGGTGGGAGAGCAGTACTTC.

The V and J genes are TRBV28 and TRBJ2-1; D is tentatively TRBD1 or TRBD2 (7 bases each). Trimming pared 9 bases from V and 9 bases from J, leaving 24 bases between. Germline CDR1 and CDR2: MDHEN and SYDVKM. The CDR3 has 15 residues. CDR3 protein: CASTQGGRGSSEQFF. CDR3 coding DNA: TGTGCCAGTACCCAGGGGGGGAGGGGTAGTAGTGAGCAGTTCTTC.

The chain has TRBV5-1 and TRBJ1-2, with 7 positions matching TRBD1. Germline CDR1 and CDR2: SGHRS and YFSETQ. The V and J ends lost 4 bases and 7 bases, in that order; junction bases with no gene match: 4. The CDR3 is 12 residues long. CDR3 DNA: TGCGCCAGCAGCGGGCCAGGGGGTGGCTACACCTTC. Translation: CASSGPGGGYTF.

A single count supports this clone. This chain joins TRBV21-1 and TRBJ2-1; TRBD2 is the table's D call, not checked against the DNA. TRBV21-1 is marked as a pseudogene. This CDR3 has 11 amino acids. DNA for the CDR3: TGTGCCAGCAGCAAGGGGGGTGAGCAGTTCTTC. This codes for CASSKGGEQFF.

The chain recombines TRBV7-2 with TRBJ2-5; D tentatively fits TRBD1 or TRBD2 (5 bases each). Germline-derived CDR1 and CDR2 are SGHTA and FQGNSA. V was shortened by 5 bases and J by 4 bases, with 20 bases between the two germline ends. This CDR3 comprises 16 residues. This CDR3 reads CASSKRGAGARETQYF. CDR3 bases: TGTGCCAGCAGCAAAAGGGGTGCCGGGGCCCGAGAGACCCAGTACTTC. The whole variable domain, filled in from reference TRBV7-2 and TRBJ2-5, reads GAGVSQSPSNKVTEKGKDVELRCDPISGHTALYWYRQSLGQGLEFLIYFQGNSAPDKSGLPSDRFSAERTGGSVSTLTIQRTQQEDSAVYLCASSKRGAGARETQYFGPGTRLLVL.

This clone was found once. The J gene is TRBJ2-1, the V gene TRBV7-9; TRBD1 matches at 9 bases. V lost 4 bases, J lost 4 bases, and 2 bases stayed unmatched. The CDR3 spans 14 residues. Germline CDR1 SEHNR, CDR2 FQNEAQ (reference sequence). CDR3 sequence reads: CASSSDRGYNEQFF. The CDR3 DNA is TGTGCCAGCAGCTCGGACAGGGGTTACAATGAGCAGTTCTTC.

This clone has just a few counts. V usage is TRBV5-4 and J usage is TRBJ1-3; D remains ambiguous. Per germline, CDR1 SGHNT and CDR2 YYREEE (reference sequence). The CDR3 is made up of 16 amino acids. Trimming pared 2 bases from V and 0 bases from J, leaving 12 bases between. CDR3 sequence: CASSFSIVGSGNTIYF. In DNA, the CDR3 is TGTGCCAGCAGCTTCAGTATTGTAGGCTCTGGAAACACCATATATTTT. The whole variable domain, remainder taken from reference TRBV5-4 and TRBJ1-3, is ETGVTQSPTHLIKTRGQQVTLRCSSQSGHNTVSWYQQALGQGPQFIFQYYREEENGRGNFPPRFSGLQFPNYSSELNVNALELDDSALYLCASSFSIVGSGNTIYFGEGSWLTVV.

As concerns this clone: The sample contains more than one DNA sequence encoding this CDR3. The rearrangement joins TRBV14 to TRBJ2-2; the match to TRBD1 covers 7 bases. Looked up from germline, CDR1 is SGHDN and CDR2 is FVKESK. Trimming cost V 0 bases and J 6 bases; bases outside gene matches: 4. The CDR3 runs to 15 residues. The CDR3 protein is CASSQDRGLAGELFF. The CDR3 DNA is TGTGCCAGCAGCCAAGATAGGGGGCTCGCCGGGGAGCTGTTTTTT.

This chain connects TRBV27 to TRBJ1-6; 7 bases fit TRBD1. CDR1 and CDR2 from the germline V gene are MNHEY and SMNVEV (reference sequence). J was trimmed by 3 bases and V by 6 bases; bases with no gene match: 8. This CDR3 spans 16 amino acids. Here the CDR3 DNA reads TGTGCCAGCAGACCAGGGGGAAGCCTCTATAATTCACCCCTCCACTTT. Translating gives CASRPGGSLYNSPLHF.

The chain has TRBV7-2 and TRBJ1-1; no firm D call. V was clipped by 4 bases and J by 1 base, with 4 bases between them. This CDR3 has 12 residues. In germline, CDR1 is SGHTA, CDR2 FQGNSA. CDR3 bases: TGTGCCAGCAGCTATGCGAACACTGAAGCTTTCTTT. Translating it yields CASSYANTEAFF.

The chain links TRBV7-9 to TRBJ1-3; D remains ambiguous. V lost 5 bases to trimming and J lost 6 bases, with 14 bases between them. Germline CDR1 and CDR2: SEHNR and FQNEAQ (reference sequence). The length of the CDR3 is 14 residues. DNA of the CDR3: TGTGCCAGCAGCCCCCTGACGTCCCAAAACACCATATATTTT. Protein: CASSPLTSQNTIYF.

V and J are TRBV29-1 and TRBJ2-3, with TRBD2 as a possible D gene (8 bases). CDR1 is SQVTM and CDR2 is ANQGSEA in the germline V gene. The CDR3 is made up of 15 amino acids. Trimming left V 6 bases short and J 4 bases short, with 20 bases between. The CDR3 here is CSVGRGLSIADTQYF. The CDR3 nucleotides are TGCAGCGTCGGGAGGGGGCTAAGTATCGCAGATACGCAGTATTTT.

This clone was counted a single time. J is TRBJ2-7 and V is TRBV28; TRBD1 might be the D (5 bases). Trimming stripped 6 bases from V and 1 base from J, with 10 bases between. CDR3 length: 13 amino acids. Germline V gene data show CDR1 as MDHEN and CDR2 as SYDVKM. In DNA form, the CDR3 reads TGTGCCAGCAGCCCTCAGGGATCCTACGAGCAGTACTTC. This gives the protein CASSPQGSYEQYF.

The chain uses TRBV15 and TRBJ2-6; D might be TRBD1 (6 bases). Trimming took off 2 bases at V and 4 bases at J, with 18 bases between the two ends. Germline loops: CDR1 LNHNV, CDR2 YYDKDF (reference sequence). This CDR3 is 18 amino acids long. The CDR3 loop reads CATSRKTGYPGGANVLTF. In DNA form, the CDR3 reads TGTGCCACCAGCAGAAAAACAGGGTACCCCGGAGGGGCCAACGTCCTGACTTTC.

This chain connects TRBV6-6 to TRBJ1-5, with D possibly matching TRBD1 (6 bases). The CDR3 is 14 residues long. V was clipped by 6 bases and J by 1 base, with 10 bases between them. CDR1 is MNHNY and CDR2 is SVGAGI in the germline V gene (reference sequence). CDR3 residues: CASSQGSSNQPQHF. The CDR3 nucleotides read TGTGCCAGCAGCCAGGGGTCGAGCAATCAGCCCCAGCATTTT.

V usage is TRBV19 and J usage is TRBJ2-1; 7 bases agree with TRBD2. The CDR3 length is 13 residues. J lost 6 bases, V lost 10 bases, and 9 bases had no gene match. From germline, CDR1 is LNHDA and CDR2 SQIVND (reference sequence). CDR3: CANKLGGVNEQFF. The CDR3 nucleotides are TGTGCCAACAAGCTGGGGGGGGTCAATGAGCAGTTCTTC. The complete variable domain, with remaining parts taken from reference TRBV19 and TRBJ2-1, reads DGGITQSPKYLFRKEGQNVTLSCEQNLNHDAMYWYRQDPGQGLRLIYYSQIVNDFQKGDIAEGYSVSREKKESFPLTVTSAQKNPTAFYLCANKLGGVNEQFFGPGTRLTVL.

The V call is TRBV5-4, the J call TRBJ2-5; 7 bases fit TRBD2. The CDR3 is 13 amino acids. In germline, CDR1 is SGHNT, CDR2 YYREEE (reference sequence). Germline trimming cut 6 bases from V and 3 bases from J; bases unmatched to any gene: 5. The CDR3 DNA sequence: TGTGCCAGCATGGTGGGGGGGGAAGAGACCCAGTACTTC. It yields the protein CASMVGGEETQYF.

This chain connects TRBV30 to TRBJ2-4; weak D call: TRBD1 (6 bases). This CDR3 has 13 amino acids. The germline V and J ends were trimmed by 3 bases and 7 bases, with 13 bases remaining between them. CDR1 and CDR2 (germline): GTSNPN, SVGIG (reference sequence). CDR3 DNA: TGTGCCTGGAGCCCCGGCCAGGGGAACATTCAGTACTTC. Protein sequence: CAWSPGQGNIQYF.

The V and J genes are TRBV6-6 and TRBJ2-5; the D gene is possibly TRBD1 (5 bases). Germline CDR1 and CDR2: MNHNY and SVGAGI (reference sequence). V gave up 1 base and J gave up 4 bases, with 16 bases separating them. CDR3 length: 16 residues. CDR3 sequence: CASSYLNRLLGETQYF. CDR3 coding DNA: TGTGCCAGCAGTTACTTAAACAGGCTCTTGGGAGAGACCCAGTACTTC.

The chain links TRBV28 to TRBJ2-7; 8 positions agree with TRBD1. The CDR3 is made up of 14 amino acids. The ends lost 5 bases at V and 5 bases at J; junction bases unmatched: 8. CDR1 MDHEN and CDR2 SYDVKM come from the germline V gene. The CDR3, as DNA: TGTGCCAGCAGTCTAGGACAGGGCCAAAACGAGCAGTACTTC. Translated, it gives CASSLGQGQNEQYF.

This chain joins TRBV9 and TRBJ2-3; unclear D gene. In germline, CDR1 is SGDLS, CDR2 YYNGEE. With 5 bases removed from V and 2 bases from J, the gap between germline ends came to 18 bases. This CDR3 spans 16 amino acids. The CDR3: CASSPFGQLITDTQYF. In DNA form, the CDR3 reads TGTGCCAGCAGTCCCTTCGGCCAACTAATCACAGATACGCAGTATTTT. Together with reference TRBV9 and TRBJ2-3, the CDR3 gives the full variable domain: DSGVTQTPKHLITATGQRVTLRCSPRSGDLSVYWYQQSLDQGLQFLIQYYNGEERAKGNILERFSAQQFPDLHSELNLSSLELGDSALYFCASSPFGQLITDTQYFGPGTRLTVL.

The CDR3 sequence is CASSLQGLNEKLFF. In DNA form, the CDR3 reads TGTGCCAGCAGTCTACAGGGCCTTAATGAAAAACTGTTTTTT. The chain combines TRBV7-2 with TRBJ1-4; D is possibly TRBD1 (6 bases). CDR3 length equals 14 residues. Trimming pared 6 bases from V and 4 bases from J, leaving 12 bases between. Germline CDR1 reads SGHTA; CDR2 reads FQGNSA. The complete variable domain, with remaining parts taken from reference TRBV7-2 and TRBJ1-4, reads GAGVSQSPSNKVTEKGKDVELRCDPISGHTALYWYRQSLGQGLEFLIYFQGNSAPDKSGLPSDRFSAERTGGSVSTLTIQRTQQEDSAVYLCASSLQGLNEKLFFGSGTQLSVL.

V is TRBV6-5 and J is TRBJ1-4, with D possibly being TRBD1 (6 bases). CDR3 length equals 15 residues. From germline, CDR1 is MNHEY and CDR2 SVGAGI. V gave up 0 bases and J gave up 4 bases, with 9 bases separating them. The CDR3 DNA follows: TGTGCCAGCAGTTACTCGGCAGGGGTTAATGAAAAACTGTTTTTT. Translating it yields CASSYSAGVNEKLFF.

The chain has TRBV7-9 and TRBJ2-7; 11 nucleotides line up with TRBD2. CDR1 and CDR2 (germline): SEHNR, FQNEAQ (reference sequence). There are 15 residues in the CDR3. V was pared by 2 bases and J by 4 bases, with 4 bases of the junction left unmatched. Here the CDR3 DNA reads TGTGCCAGCAGCTTACGTGCTAGCGGGAGGTACGAGCAGTACTTC. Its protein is CASSLRASGRYEQYF.

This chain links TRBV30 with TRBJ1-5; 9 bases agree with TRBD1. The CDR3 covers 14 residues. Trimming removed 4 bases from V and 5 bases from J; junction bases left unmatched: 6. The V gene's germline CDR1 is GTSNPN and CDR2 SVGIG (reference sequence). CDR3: CAWTRQGGYQPQHF. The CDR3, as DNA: TGTGCCTGGACTAGACAGGGGGGTTATCAGCCCCAGCATTTT. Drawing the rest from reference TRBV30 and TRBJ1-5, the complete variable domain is SQTIHQWPATLVQPVGSPLSLECTVEGTSNPNLYWYRQAAGRGLQLLFYSVGIGQISSEVPQNLSASRPQDRQFILSSKKLLLSDSGFYLCAWTRQGGYQPQHFGDGTRLSIL.